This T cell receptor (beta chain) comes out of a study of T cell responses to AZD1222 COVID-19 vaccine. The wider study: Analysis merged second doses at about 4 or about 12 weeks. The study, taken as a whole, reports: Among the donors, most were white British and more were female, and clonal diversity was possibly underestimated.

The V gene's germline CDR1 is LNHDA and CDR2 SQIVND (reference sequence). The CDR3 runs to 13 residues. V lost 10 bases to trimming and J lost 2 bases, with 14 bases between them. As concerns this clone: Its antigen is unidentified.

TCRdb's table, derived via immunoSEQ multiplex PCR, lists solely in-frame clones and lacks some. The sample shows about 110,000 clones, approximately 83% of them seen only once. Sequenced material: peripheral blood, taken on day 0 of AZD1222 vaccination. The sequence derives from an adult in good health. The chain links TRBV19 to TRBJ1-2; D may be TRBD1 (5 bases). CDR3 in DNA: TGTGCCACCGCCCAGCGGGGGAACTATGGCTACACCTTC. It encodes CATAQRGNYGYTF.